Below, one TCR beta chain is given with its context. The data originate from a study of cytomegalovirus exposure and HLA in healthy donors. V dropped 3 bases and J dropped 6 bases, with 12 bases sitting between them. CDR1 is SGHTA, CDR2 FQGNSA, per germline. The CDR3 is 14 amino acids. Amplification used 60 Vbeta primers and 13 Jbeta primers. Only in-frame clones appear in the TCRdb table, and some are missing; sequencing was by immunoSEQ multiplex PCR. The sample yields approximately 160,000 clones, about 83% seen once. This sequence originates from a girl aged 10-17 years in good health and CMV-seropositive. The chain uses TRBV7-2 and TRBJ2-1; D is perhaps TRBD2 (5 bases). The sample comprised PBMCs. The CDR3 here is CASSFLLRVNEQFF. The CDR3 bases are TGTGCCAGCAGCTTCCTCCTGCGGGTCAATGAGCAGTTCTTC.